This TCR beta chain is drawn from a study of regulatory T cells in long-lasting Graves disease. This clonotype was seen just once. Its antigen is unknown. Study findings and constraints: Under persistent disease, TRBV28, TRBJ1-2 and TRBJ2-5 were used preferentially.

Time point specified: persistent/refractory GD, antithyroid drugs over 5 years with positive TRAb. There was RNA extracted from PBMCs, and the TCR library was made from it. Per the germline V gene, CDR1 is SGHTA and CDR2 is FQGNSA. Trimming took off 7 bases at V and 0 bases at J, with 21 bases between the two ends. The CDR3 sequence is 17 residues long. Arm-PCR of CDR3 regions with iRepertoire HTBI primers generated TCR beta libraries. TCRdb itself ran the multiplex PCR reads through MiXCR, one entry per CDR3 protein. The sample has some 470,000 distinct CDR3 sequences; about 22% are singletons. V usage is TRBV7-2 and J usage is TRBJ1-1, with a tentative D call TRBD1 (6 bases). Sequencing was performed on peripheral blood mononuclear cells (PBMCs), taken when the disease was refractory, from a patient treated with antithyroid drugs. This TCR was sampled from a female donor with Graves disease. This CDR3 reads CASTPRNRALMNTEAFF. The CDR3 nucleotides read TGTGCCAGCACCCCCCGGAACAGGGCCCTAATGAACACTGAAGCTTTCTTT.